The entry that follows covers one T cell receptor (beta chain) sequence. What it binds is not known. The sample belongs to a study of cytomegalovirus exposure and HLA in healthy donors. The study's findings and limits: Per published reports, the classifier diagnosed cytomegalovirus status with high specificity and sensitivity. The authors listed approximately 150 TCR beta chains as cytomegalovirus-associated.

Generated by immunoSEQ multiplex PCR, the TCRdb table keeps only in-frame clones and is missing some. The sample lists roughly 52,000 clones; about nine tenths were seen once. The ends were cut back, 4 bases at V and 2 bases at J, with 8 bases in the middle. Germline CDR1 SQVTM, CDR2 ANQGSEA. CDR3 size: 12 residues. The V call is TRBV29-1, the J call TRBJ1-2; D is unclear. The sequence came from a woman aged 25 to 39 in good health and CMV-seronegative. The sample consisted of PBMCs. CDR3 sequence reads: CSVVFPNYGYTF. Written as DNA, the CDR3 is TGCAGCGTTGTTTTCCCAAACTATGGCTACACCTTC.